Listed here are 16 T cell receptor beta chains from one sample, sequenced in a study of T cells in Graves' hyperthyroidism and ophthalmopathy. What was amplified from RNA transcripts were TCR beta CDR3 regions. HTBI primers were employed in a first-round RT-PCR of the TCR CDR3. TCRdb reprocessed the multiplex PCR reads with MiXCR, giving one entry per CDR3 protein. The sample lists approximately 690,000 distinct CDR3 sequences, about 14% occurring once. Sequencing was performed on blood. These receptors were taken from a woman aged 45 to 65 with Graves' ophthalmopathy.

This clonotype was observed many times. The CDR3 protein is CASSLGTGELHTEAFF. The CDR3 region has the DNA TGTGCCAGCAGCTTAGGGACAGGAGAGTTACACACTGAAGCTTTCTTT. The chain carries TRBV7-8 and TRBJ1-1, with TRBD1 matching over 7 bases. The CDR3 is 16 amino acids. Looked up from germline, CDR1 is SGHVS and CDR2 is FQNEAQ. Germline trimming cut 1 base from V and 3 bases from J; bases unmatched to any gene: 8.

V gene TRBV5-1 combines with J gene TRBJ1-1; possible D gene TRBD1, 6 bases. The V and J ends lost 6 bases and 1 base respectively, with 10 bases between them. Germline loops: CDR1 SGHRS, CDR2 YFSETQ. The CDR3 is 13 residues long. CDR3 residues: CASTRDKNTEAFF. The CDR3 region has the DNA TGCGCCAGCACAAGGGACAAGAACACTGAAGCTTTCTTT.

The chain joins TRBV6-5 to TRBJ1-6; no firm D call. Germline V gives CDR1 MNHEY, CDR2 SVGAGI. The CDR3 runs 18 residues. The germline V and J ends were trimmed by 0 bases and 0 bases, with 12 bases remaining between them. DNA for the CDR3: TGTGCCAGCAGTTACTCGAACCTTCGGAGCTCCTATAATTCACCCCTCCACTTT. This gives the protein CASSYSNLRSSYNSPLHF.

The chain recombines TRBV7-6 with TRBJ2-2, with TRBD2 matching over 10 bases. This CDR3 has 17 amino acids. V trimming: 1 base; J trimming: 0 bases; junction bases outside the gene matches: 2. CDR1 SGHVS and CDR2 FNYEAQ come from the germline V gene. CDR3 nucleotides: TGTGCCAGCAGCTTAGATACTAGCGGGACGAACACCGGGGAGCTGTTTTTT. It encodes CASSLDTSGTNTGELFF. The full variable domain, rest sourced from reference TRBV7-6 and TRBJ2-2, is GAGVSQSPRYKVTKRGQDVALRCDPISGHVSLYWYRQALGQGPEFLTYFNYEAQQDKSGLPNDRFSAERPEGSISTLTIQRTEQRDSAMYRCASSLDTSGTNTGELFFGEGSRLTVL.

This clonotype came up a few times. The chain uses TRBV27 and TRBJ2-7; the match to TRBD1 covers 7 bases. Germline V CDR1 and CDR2: MNHEY, SMNVEV (reference sequence). V gave up 6 bases and J gave up 1 base; unmatched junction bases: 9. The CDR3 is 15 amino acids. The chain's CDR3 is CASRKYRGRSYEQYF. CDR3 DNA: TGTGCCAGCAGGAAATACAGGGGAAGGTCCTACGAGCAGTACTTC.

In this sample, this clonotype turned up many times. The V call is TRBV5-1, the J call TRBJ1-1; no clear D. The CDR3 length is 11 residues. Looked up from germline, CDR1 is SGHRS and CDR2 is YFSETQ. The V end lost 0 bases, the J end lost 13 bases, and 10 bases lay between the germline ends. In DNA, the CDR3 is TGCGCCAGCAGCTTGGACAAACTTCGTTTCTTT. This translates into CASSLDKLRFF.

This clonotype was detected many times. The V and J genes are TRBV6-2 or TRBV6-3 and TRBJ2-3; weak D call: TRBD2 (5 bases). V lost 0 bases to trimming and J lost 4 bases, with 11 bases between them. From germline, CDR1 is MNHEY and CDR2 SVGEGT. The CDR3 spans 15 residues. This CDR3 reads CASSYSGVAPDTQYF. The CDR3 DNA follows: TGTGCCAGCAGTTACTCGGGAGTAGCGCCAGATACGCAGTATTTT.

This clonotype occurred many times. This sequence joins TRBV20-1 and TRBJ2-3; D perhaps matches TRBD1 (5 bases). The germline V gene has CDR1 DFQATT and CDR2 SNEGSKA (reference sequence). V lost 3 bases, J lost 1 base, and 5 bases lay in between. This CDR3 spans 12 amino acids. DNA for the CDR3: TGCAGTGCTAGGACAGGCACAGATACGCAGTATTTT. Amino acid sequence: CSARTGTDTQYF.

The chain uses TRBV4-3 and TRBJ1-2; D gene ambiguous. Germline values: CDR1 LGHNA, CDR2 YSLEER. V was trimmed by 0 bases and J by 3 bases, leaving 11 bases between them. The CDR3 has 15 residues. CDR3 in amino acids: CASSQDTVLDYGYTF. CDR3 coding DNA: TGCGCCAGCAGCCAAGACACGGTTTTGGACTATGGCTACACCTTC.

This clonotype came up a few times. The chain carries TRBV19 and TRBJ1-1, with 7 bases identical to TRBD1. CDR1 is LNHDA, CDR2 SQIVND, per germline (reference sequence). The CDR3 sequence is 15 residues long. The junction had 5 bases not matched to a gene; V was cut back by 3 bases and J by 1 base. The CDR3 loop is CASSIVGQPNTEAFF. The CDR3 region has the DNA TGTGCCAGTAGTATTGTGGGACAGCCGAACACTGAAGCTTTCTTT.

This clonotype has ten or more counts. The V gene is TRBV5-1, the J gene TRBJ1-1; possibly TRBD1 for D (5 bases). CDR1 SGHRS and CDR2 YFSETQ come from the germline V gene. Trimming pared 0 bases from V and 12 bases from J, leaving 12 bases between. The CDR3 length is 12 residues. This CDR3 is CASSLDEGRPFF. The DNA for the CDR3 is TGCGCCAGCAGCTTGGATGAGGGGAGACCTTTCTTT.

Many counts were recorded for this clonotype. The chain employs TRBV18 and TRBJ2-5, with 13 bases fitting TRBD2. The CDR3 covers 18 residues. V was pared by 4 bases and J by 2 bases, with 10 bases of the junction left unmatched. Germline V gene sequence: CDR1 KGHSH, CDR2 LQKENI. The CDR3 sequence is CASSRPGLAGTFQETQYF. CDR3 DNA sequence: TGTGCCAGCTCACGCCCGGGACTAGCGGGAACTTTTCAAGAGACCCAGTACTTC.

The genes are TRBV6-2 or TRBV6-3 and TRBJ2-1; 8 nucleotides line up with TRBD1. Germline CDR1 and CDR2: MNHEY and SVGEGT. The trim removed 3 bases at V and 5 bases at J, leaving 6 bases unmatched. There are 15 residues in the CDR3. The CDR3 DNA is TGTGCCAGCAGTTATTCAGGGGGCAGGAACAATGAGCAGTTCTTC. Protein sequence: CASSYSGGRNNEQFF.

The chain carries TRBV20-1 and TRBJ2-7; 8 bases are shared with TRBD1. CDR3 size: 15 residues. The junction had 9 bases not matched to a gene; V was cut back by 3 bases and J by 2 bases. From germline, CDR1 is DFQATT and CDR2 SNEGSKA (reference sequence). The CDR3 loop is CSARPGTGKPYEQYF. CDR3 nucleotides: TGCAGTGCTAGGCCCGGGACAGGAAAACCCTACGAGCAGTACTTC.

Remarks on this clonotype: A much more abundant neighbour one base away suggests this may be a read error. The CDR3 ends on some other residue instead of the conserved phenylalanine or tryptophan, so this is likely a read error. J is TRBJ2-7 and V is TRBV6-5; 15 nucleotides match TRBD2. V lost 0 bases, J lost 2 bases, and 8 bases stayed unmatched. The CDR3 has 19 residues. CDR1 and CDR2 (germline): MNHEY, SVGAGI. CDR3 sequence: CASSYSGLAGGPIPYEQYL. The CDR3, as DNA: TGTGCCAGCAGTTACTCCGGACTAGCGGGAGGGCCAATCCCCTACGAGCAGTACCTC.

Many counts were recorded for this clonotype. This chain connects TRBV28 to TRBJ1-2; 11 nucleotides line up with TRBD1. V shed 1 base and J 4 bases; nucleotides not matched to a gene: 2. In germline, CDR1 is MDHEN, CDR2 SYDVKM. The CDR3 loop spans 15 amino acids. CDR3 amino acids: CASSLLGTGGYGYTF. CDR3 bases: TGTGCCAGCAGTTTATTAGGGACAGGGGGCTATGGCTACACCTTC.